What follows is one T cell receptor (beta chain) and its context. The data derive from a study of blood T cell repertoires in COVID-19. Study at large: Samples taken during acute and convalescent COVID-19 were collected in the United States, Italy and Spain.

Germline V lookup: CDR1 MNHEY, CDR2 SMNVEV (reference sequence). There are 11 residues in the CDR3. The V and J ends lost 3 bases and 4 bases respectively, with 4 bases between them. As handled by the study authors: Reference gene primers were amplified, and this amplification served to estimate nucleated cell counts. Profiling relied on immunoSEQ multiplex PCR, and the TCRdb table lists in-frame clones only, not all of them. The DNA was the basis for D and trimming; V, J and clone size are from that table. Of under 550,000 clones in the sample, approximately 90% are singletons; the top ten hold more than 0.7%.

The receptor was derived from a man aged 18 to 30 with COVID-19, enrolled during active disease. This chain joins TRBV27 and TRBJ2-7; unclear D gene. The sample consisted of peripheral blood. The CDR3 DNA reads TGTGCCAGCAGTTTCGGTTACGAGCAGTACTTC. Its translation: CASSFGYEQYF.